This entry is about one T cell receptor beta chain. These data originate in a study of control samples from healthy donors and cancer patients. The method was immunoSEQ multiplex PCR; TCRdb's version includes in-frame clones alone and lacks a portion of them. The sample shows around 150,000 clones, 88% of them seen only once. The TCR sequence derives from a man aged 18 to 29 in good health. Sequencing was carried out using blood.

The CDR3, as DNA: TGCGCCAGCAGCCAGTATGCGCAAGAGGGGGCAATTCCAAAGACCCAGTACTTC. It yields the protein CASSQYAQEGAIPKTQYF. This sequence joins TRBV4-3 and TRBJ2-5; 7 bases agree with TRBD1. The germline V gene encodes CDR1 LGHNA and CDR2 YSLEER. V trimming: 3 bases; J trimming: 6 bases; junction bases outside the gene matches: 19. This CDR3 is 18 amino acids long.